This T cell receptor (beta chain) was sequenced in a study of cytomegalovirus exposure and HLA in healthy donors. The PCR employed 60 Vbeta primers together with 13 Jbeta primers. Sequenced by immunoSEQ multiplex PCR; TCRdb stores in-frame clones only, minus some. The sample carries more than 85,000 clones, almost 70% recorded once. Germline-derived CDR1 and CDR2 are SGHRS and YFSETQ. The germline V and J ends were trimmed by 4 bases and 3 bases, with 18 bases remaining between them. The CDR3 covers 16 residues. The chain links TRBV5-1 to TRBJ2-3; D might be TRBD1 (6 bases). The material sequenced was PBMCs. This TCR came from a man aged 30 to 45 in good health and CMV-seronegative. CDR3 in DNA: TGCGCCAGCAGCGCGTTAGCTCTTACAGGGACAGATACGCAGTATTTT. Its translation: CASSALALTGTDTQYF.